This entry describes one T cell receptor beta chain. This sample is part of a study of T cell changes during pregnancy in multiple sclerosis. Sequencing was performed with immunoSEQ multiplex PCR; in TCRdb, only in-frame clones are kept and a portion is missing. The sample holds around 100,000 clones, roughly nine tenths seen once. The V gene's germline CDR1 is MNHNS and CDR2 SASEGT. This CDR3 is built from 12 residues. V lost 10 bases and J 0 bases, leaving 10 bases between the germline ends. The origin of this receptor is a female donor with multiple sclerosis, enrolled in a pregnancy study. This chain uses TRBV6-1 with TRBJ2-7; D possibly corresponds to TRBD1 (5 bases). Sequenced here: peripheral blood, sampled in the third trimester of pregnancy. This CDR3 is CAILGASYEQYF. Here the CDR3 DNA reads TGTGCCATCCTAGGGGCCTCCTACGAGCAGTACTTC.